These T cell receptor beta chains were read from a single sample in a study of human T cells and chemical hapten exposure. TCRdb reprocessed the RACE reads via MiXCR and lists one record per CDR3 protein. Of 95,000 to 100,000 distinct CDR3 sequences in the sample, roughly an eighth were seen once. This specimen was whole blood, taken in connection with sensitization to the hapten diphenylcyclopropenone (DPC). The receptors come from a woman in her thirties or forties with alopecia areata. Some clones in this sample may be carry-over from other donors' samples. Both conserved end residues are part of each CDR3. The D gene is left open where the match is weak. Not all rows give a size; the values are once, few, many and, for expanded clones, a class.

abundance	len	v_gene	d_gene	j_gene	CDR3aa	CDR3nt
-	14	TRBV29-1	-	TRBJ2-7	CSVFSPDRTYEQYF	TGCAGCGTTTTTTCCCCGGACAGAACCTACGAGCAGTACTTC
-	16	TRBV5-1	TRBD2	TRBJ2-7	CASSLGGLAGGHEQYF	TGCGCCAGCAGCTTGGGGGGACTAGCGGGAGGCCACGAGCAGTACTTC
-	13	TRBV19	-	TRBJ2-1	CASCAGPQNEQFF	TGTGCCAGTTGCGCGGGACCTCAGAATGAGCAGTTCTTC
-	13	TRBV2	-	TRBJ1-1	CASRAGEGTEAFF	TGTGCCAGCAGAGCAGGGGAGGGCACTGAAGCTTTCTTT
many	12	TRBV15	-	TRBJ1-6	CATSRDTSPLHF	TGTGCCACCAGCAGAGACACGTCACCCCTCCACTTT
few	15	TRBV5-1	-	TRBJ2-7	CASSLEPGVAYEQYF	TGCGCCAGCAGCTTGGAGCCGGGGGTGGCCTACGAGCAGTACTTC
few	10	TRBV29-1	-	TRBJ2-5	CSAEVGVQYF	TGCAGCGCCGAAGTAGGGGTTCAGTACTTC
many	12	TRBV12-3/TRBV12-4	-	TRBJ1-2	CASSFSGNGYTF	TGTGCCAGCAGTTTCTCAGGGAATGGCTACACCTTC
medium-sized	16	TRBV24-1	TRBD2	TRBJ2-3	CATSDLAGTVTDTQYF	TGTGCCACCAGTGATCTAGCGGGCACCGTCACAGATACGCAGTATTTT
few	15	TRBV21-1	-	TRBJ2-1	CASSKSDSFYNEQFF	TGTGCCAGCAGCAAATCGGACAGTTTCTACAATGAGCAGTTCTTC
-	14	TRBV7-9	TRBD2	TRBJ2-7	CASSSPGLADEQYF	TGTGCCAGCAGCTCCCCGGGACTAGCGGACGAGCAGTACTTC
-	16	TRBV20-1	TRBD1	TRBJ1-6	CSASSPRQGGNSPLHF	TGCAGTGCTAGTTCCCCTAGACAGGGGGGTAATTCACCCCTCCACTTT
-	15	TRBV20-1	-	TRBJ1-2	CSAFIRDISNYGYTF	TGCAGTGCTTTTATAAGGGACATTTCTAACTATGGCTACACCTTC
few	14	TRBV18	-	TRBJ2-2	CASSPTADPGELFF	TGTGCCAGCTCACCGACCGCGGACCCCGGGGAGCTGTTTTTT
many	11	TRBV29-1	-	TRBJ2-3	CSGRATDTQYF	TGCAGCGGCCGGGCCACAGATACGCAGTATTTT
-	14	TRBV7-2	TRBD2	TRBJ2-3	CASSLGLGADTQYF	TGTGCCAGCAGCCTTGGACTAGGGGCAGATACGCAGTATTTT
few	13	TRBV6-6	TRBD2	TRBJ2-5	CASTPTGGETQYF	TGTGCCAGCACTCCAACGGGGGGAGAGACCCAGTACTTC
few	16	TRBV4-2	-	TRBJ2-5	CASSEEGLSGPETQYF	TGTGCCAGCAGCGAAGAGGGACTCTCAGGCCCAGAGACCCAGTACTTC
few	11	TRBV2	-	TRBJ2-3	CASTTSGTQYF	TGTGCCAGCACGACTAGTGGTACGCAGTATTTT
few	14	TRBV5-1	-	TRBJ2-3	CASSGRSGTDTQYF	TGCGCCAGCAGCGGGAGATCGGGGACAGATACGCAGTATTTT
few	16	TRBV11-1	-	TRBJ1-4	CASSLRLVVGDEKLFF	TGTGCCAGCAGCTTAAGATTGGTCGTTGGGGATGAAAAACTGTTTTTT
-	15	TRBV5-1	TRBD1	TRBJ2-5	CASSRGQGFQETQYF	TGCGCCAGCAGCAGGGGGCAGGGTTTTCAAGAGACCCAGTACTTC
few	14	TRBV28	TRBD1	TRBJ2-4	CASRTGGAGNIQYF	TGTGCCAGCCGGACAGGGGGCGCGGGAAACATTCAGTACTTC